This TCR beta chain was observed in a study of blood T cell repertoires in COVID-19. Clones were read by immunoSEQ multiplex PCR, and TCRdb kept only the in-frame ones, dropping some. The table lists some 140,000 clones, about 81% of them singletons, with about 2.6% in the top ten. Germline CDR1 MNHEY, CDR2 SVGEGT. CDR3 length: 12 amino acids. The V and J ends lost 0 bases and 14 bases respectively, with 8 bases between them. The specimen sequenced was PBMCs or T cells enriched from blood (not recorded which). This chain joins TRBV6-2 or TRBV6-3 and TRBJ1-6; tentative D call: TRBD1 (5 bases). The sequence was collected from a man aged 40-49 years with acute COVID-19. The CDR3 reads CASSYSQGSLHF. In DNA, the CDR3 is TGTGCCAGCAGTTACTCGCAGGGATCCCTCCACTTT.